Shown below are 8 T cell receptor beta chains from a single sample sequenced in a study of cytotoxic CD8 clonotypes in ibrutinib-treated CLL. This table comes from immunoSEQ multiplex PCR, and its TCRdb copy is limited to in-frame clones, with some not included. The sample consists of around 310,000 clones, roughly 85% of them appearing once. The specimen comprised PBMCs, sampled before ibrutinib treatment. These receptors were obtained from a human donor with chronic lymphocytic leukemia.

J is TRBJ1-5 and V is TRBV15; TRBD1 agrees at 8 bases. CDR3 size: 17 residues. Germline V lookup: CDR1 LNHNV, CDR2 YYDKDF (reference sequence). V was pared by 5 bases and J by 8 bases, with 17 bases of the junction left unmatched. The chain's CDR3 is CATSQSPRQGRREPQHF. In nucleotides, the CDR3 is TGTGCCACCAGCCAATCACCACGACAGGGGCGGAGGGAGCCCCAGCATTTT.

The table lists this clone with a count of one. The CDR3 region has the DNA TGTGCCAGCAGCGCCCGAAGAAGCTCTGGAAACACCATATATTTT. This encodes CASSARRSSGNTIYF. The chain employs TRBV7-2 and TRBJ1-3, with unresolved D. The CDR3 runs to 15 residues. Germline CDR1 SGHTA, CDR2 FQGNSA. V lost 5 bases and J 0 bases, leaving 11 bases between the germline ends.

J is TRBJ1-2 and V is TRBV4-2; TRBD1 agrees at 9 bases. The CDR3 contains 14 residues. V trimming: 7 bases; J trimming: 5 bases; junction bases outside the gene matches: 8. Germline values: CDR1 LGHNA, CDR2 YNFKEQ. As DNA, the CDR3 is TGTGCCAGCAAGACGACAGGGGGTGGTTATGGCTACACCTTC. Translated, it gives CASKTTGGGYGYTF.

This chain connects TRBV7-9 to TRBJ1-1, with D possibly matching TRBD1 (5 bases). Trimming pared 0 bases from V and 3 bases from J, leaving 5 bases between. Germline CDR1 reads SEHNR; CDR2 reads FQNEAQ (reference sequence). The CDR3 is made up of 13 amino acids. The CDR3 spells CASSLATDTEAFF. As DNA, the CDR3 is TGTGCCAGCAGCTTAGCGACAGACACTGAAGCTTTCTTT.

This clone has only one observation. This chain uses TRBV2 with TRBJ2-1, with 9 bases identical to TRBD2. The CDR3 sequence is 15 residues long. Germline CDR1 SNHLY, CDR2 FYNNEI. With 5 bases clipped from V and 4 bases from J, the junction kept 6 bases outside the gene matches. The CDR3 nucleotides are TGTGCCAGCAGTTCGACTAGCGGCTCTTACAATGAGCAGTTCTTC. This translates into CASSSTSGSYNEQFF.

This clone was observed once. The J gene is TRBJ2-1, the V gene TRBV4-2; the match to TRBD2 covers 8 bases. Germline V lookup: CDR1 LGHNA, CDR2 YNFKEQ. V dropped 0 bases and J dropped 10; count of bases not matched to a gene: 8. The CDR3 extends over 15 amino acids. As DNA, the CDR3 is TGTGCCAGCAGCCAAGACGCCGGACTAGCCTTAGAGCAGTTCTTC. It specifies CASSQDAGLALEQFF.

The chain joins TRBV9 to TRBJ2-4; the D gene is possibly TRBD2 (6 bases). The germline V gene encodes CDR1 SGDLS and CDR2 YYNGEE. Between the trimmed V and J ends, which lost 5 bases and 5 bases, there was a span of 14 bases. The CDR3 loop spans 14 amino acids. The CDR3 DNA follows: TGTGCCAGCAGTAGTACCGGGACTCAAAACATTCAGTACTTC. Amino acid sequence: CASSSTGTQNIQYF. Full variable domain (remainder filled in from reference TRBV9 and TRBJ2-4): DSGVTQTPKHLITATGQRVTLRCSPRSGDLSVYWYQQSLDQGLQFLIQYYNGEERAKGNILERFSAQQFPDLHSELNLSSLELGDSALYFCASSSTGTQNIQYFGAGTRLSVL.

In its sample, this clone was seen once. This chain joins TRBV18 and TRBJ2-1, with 7 bases that match TRBD1. The CDR3 contains 15 residues. V lost 6 bases, J lost 3 bases, and 8 bases stayed unmatched. Germline assignment: CDR1 KGHSH and CDR2 LQKENI. CDR3 DNA: TGTGCCAGCTCCGGGGTAGGGGGCGTCTACAATGAGCAGTTCTTC. Protein sequence: CASSGVGGVYNEQFF.